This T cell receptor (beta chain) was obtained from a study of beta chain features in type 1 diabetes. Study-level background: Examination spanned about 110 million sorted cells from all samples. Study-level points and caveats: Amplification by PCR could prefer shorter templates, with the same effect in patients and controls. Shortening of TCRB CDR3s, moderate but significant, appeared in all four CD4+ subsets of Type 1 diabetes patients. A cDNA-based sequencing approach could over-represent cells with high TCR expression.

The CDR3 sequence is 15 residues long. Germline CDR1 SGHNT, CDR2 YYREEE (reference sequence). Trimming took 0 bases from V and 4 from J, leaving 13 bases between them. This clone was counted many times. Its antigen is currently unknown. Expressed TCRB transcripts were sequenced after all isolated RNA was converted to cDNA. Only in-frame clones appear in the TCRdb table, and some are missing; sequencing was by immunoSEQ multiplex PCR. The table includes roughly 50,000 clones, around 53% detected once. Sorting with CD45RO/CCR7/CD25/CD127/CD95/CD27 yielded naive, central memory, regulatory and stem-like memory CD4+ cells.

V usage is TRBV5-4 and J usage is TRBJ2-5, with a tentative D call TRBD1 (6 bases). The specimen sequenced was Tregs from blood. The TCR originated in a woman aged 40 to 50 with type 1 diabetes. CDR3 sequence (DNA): TGTGCCAGCAGCTTGGCCGGTCAGGGGCGAGAGACCCAGTACTTC. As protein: CASSLAGQGRETQYF.